This T cell receptor beta chain comes out of a study of OX40 agonist ivuxolimab in advanced cancers. Study-level information: The study gave patients intravenous ivuxolimab at 0.01 to 10 mg/kg every 2 weeks. Three partial responders included one hepatocellular carcinoma patient and two cutaneous melanoma patients.

Germline values: CDR1 SGDLS, CDR2 YYNGEE. The CDR3 spans 13 residues. Deletions cut 0 bases from V and 4 bases from J, with 7 bases between. The protocol was immunoSEQ multiplex PCR, while the TCRdb copy is restricted to in-frame clones and leaves out a portion. The sample holds more than 65,000 clones, about nine tenths seen once. J is TRBJ2-5 and V is TRBV9, with unresolved D. This specimen consisted of CD4+ or CD8+ T cells sorted from blood, obtained in a trial of the OX40 agonist ivuxolimab. The origin of this receptor is an adult with an advanced solid tumor such as melanoma, head and neck, liver or kidney cancer. CDR3 sequence: CASSVGSRETQYF. The CDR3 DNA sequence: TGTGCCAGCAGCGTAGGCTCCCGAGAGACCCAGTACTTC.